Listed below are T cell receptor beta chains from one sample, sequenced in a study of PD-L1 blockade in urothelial cancer. Using immunoSEQ multiplex PCR, the repertoire was profiled, and TCRdb retains in-frame clones only, with some absent. The table has roughly 62,000 clones, roughly 80% seen once. The sequenced sample was PBMCs, obtained around atezolizumab (anti-PD-L1) treatment. The receptors were gathered from a man between 65 and 80 years old with urothelial cancer. CDR3s include the opening cysteine and the closing phenylalanine or tryptophan. Expanded clones are given a class, and other clones once, few, many or no size at all.

clone_size,j_call,v_call,cdr3_aa
NA,TRBJ1-4,TRBV28,CASSTPYRGRGEKLFF
NA,TRBJ2-1,TRBV19,CASSPRPGQGKYNEQFF
once,TRBJ1-5,TRBV19,CASSIPPGDLQHF
NA,TRBJ2-5,TRBV27,CASSLTTNPYQETQYF
NA,TRBJ1-1,TRBV6-5,CASRRTGGEGTEAFF
few,TRBJ2-2,TRBV5-5,CASSFATGANTGELFF
NA,TRBJ2-1,TRBV5-4,CASSVRISGNEQFF
NA,TRBJ1-1,TRBV28,CASRKDRGHTEAFF
NA,TRBJ1-1,TRBV27,CASSWQMNTEAFF
NA,TRBJ1-4,TRBV30,CAWSQGQMEKLFF
NA,TRBJ2-7,TRBV10-3,CAIRPGTGTYEQYF
NA,TRBJ2-1,TRBV30,CAWIRTSGFNEQFF
NA,TRBJ1-5,TRBV30,CAWSGSWVNQPQHF
NA,TRBJ2-7,TRBV27,CASRRRETSYEQYF
NA,TRBJ2-5,TRBV5-5,CASNPPVGVETQYF
few,TRBJ2-5,TRBV6-1,CASSESGGSGETQYF
NA,TRBJ2-7,TRBV30,CAWSVWTGYEQYF
NA,TRBJ2-2,TRBV6-5,CASSWGTGTVTGELFF
NA,TRBJ2-3,TRBV19,CASSPWTGTDTQYF
NA,TRBJ2-6,TRBV10-2,CASSAGYDISGANVLTF
NA,TRBJ1-2,TRBV18,CASSPLQGNYGYTF
NA,TRBJ2-3,TRBV15,CATSRAYPGLAGSTDTQYF
NA,TRBJ1-6,TRBV9,CASSVAENSPLHF
NA,TRBJ2-3,TRBV7-2,CASSLDYGSTDTQYF
NA,TRBJ2-2,TRBV27,CASSYSTGNTGELFF
NA,TRBJ2-3,TRBV30,CAWIDLAGATDTQYF
few,TRBJ2-2,TRBV7-6,CASSLTGRTGELFF
NA,TRBJ2-3,TRBV19,CASSPDRGGADTQYF
NA,TRBJ2-7,TRBV19,CASSTSGRYEQYF
NA,TRBJ1-3,TRBV4-1,CASSQSTETDSGNTIYF